This paragraph covers one T cell receptor beta chain sequence. V lost 9 bases, J lost 3 bases, and 6 bases stayed unmatched. From germline, CDR1 is LNHDA and CDR2 SQIVND (reference sequence). The length of the CDR3 is 13 residues. This entry comes from a study of blood T cell repertoires in COVID-19. At the level of the study: Samples taken during acute and convalescent COVID-19 were collected in the United States, Italy and Spain. T cells, B-cell-depleted T cells, or PBMCs provided the cDNA or gDNA that served as material.

In the original workflow: Amplification of reference gene primers provided the estimated nucleated cell counts. Assay used: immunoSEQ multiplex PCR; TCRdb lists only in-frame clones, some missing. That table gives V, J and clone size, and the DNA gave D and trimming. The table lists approximately 150,000 clones, roughly 91% of them singletons, with 18% in the top ten. V usage is TRBV19 and J usage is TRBJ2-3; TRBD1 matches at 7 bases. What was sequenced was peripheral blood. The receptor was derived from a man in his fifties with active or convalescent COVID-19. The CDR3 bases are TGTGCCAGCCAGGGGGAGAATACAGATACGCAGTATTTT. This gives the protein CASQGENTDTQYF.